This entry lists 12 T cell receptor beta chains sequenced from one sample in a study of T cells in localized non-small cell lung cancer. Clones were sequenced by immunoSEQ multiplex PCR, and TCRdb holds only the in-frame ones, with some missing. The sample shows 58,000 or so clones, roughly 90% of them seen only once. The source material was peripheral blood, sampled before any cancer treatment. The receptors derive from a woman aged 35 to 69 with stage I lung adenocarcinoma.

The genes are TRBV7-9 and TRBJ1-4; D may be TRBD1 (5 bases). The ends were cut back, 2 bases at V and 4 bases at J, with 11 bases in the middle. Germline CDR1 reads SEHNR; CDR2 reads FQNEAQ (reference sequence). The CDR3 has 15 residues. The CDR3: CASSLQGLDNEKLFF. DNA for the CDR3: TGTGCCAGCAGCTTACAGGGTCTGGATAATGAAAAACTGTTTTTT.

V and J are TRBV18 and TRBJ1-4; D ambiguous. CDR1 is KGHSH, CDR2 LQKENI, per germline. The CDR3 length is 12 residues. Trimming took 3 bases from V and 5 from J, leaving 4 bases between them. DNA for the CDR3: TGTGCCAGCTCACCTTACAATGAAAAACTGTTTTTT. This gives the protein CASSPYNEKLFF.

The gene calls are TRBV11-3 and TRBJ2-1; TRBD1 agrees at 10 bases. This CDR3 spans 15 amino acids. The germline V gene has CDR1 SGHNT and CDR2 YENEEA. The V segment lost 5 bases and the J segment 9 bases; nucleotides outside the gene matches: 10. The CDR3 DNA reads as TGTGCCAGCAGCCAACAGGGACAGGGGTTGAGTGAGCAGTTCTTC. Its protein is CASSQQGQGLSEQFF.

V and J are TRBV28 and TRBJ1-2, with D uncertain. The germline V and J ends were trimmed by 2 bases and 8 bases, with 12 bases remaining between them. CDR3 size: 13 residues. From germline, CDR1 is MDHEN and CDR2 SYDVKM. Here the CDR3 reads CASSLEGRRGYTF. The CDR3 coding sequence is TGTGCCAGCAGTTTAGAGGGAAGGAGGGGCTACACCTTC.

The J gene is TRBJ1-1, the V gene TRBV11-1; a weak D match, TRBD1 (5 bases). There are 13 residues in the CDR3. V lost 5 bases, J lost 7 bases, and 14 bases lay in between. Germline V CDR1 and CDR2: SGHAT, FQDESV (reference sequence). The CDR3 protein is CASSPDMGLEAFF. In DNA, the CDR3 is TGTGCCAGCAGCCCAGACATGGGACTTGAAGCTTTCTTT.

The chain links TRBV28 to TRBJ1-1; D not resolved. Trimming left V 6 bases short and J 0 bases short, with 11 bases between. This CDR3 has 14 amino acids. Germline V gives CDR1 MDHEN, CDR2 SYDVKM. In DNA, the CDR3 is TGTGCCAGCAGCTCCCCCCATTTGAACACTGAAGCTTTCTTT. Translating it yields CASSSPHLNTEAFF.

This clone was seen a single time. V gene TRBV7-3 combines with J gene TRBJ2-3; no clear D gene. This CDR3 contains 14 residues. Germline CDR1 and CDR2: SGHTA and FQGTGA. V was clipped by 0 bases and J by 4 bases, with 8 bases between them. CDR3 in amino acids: CASSLTGVADTQYF. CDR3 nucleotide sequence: TGTGCCAGCAGCTTAACTGGTGTAGCAGATACGCAGTATTTT.

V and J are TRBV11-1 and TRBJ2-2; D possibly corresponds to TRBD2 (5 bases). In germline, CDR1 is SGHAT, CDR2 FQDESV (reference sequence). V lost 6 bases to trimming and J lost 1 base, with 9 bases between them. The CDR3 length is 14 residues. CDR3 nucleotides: TGTGCCAGCAGTCTGAGCGGGAACACCGGGGAGCTGTTTTTT. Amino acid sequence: CASSLSGNTGELFF.

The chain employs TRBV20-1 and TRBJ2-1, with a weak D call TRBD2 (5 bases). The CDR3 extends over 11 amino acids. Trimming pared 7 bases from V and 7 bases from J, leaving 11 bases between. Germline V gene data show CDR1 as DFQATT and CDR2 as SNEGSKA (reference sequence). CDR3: CSGENGNEQFF. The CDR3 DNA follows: TGCAGTGGGGAGAACGGGAATGAGCAGTTCTTC.

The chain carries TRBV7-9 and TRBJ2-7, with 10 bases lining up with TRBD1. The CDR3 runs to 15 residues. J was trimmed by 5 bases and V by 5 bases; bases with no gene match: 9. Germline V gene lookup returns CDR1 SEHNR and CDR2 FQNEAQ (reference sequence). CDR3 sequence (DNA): TGTGCCAGCAGCGTCCCGGGACAGGGGATTCACGAGCAGTACTTC. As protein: CASSVPGQGIHEQYF.

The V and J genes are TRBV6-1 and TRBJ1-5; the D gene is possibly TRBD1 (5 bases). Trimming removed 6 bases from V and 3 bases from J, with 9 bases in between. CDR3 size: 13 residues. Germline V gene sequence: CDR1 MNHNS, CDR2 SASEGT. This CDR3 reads CASRGQSNQPQHF. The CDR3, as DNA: TGTGCCAGCAGGGGGCAGTCCAATCAGCCCCAGCATTTT.

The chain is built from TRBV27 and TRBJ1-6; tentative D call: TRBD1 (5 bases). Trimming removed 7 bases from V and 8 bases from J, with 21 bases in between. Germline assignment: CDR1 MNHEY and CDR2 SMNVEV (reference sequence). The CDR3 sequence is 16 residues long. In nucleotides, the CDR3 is TGTGCCAGCACCCCTTGGGGGTTGGGGGTAGATTCACCCCTCCACTTT. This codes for CASTPWGLGVDSPLHF.